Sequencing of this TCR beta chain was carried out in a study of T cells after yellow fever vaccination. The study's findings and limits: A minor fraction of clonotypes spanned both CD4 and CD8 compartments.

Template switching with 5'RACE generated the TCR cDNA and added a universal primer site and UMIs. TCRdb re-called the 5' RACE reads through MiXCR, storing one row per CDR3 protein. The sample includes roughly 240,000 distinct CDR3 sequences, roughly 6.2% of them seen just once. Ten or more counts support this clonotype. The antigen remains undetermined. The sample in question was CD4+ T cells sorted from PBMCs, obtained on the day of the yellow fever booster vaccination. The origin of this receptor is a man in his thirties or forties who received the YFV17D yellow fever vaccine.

CDR3 protein: CASSHRQGVADTQYF. CDR3 coding DNA: TGTGCCAGCAGCCATCGACAGGGGGTAGCAGATACGCAGTATTTT. V is TRBV5-4 and J is TRBJ2-3; 9 nucleotides agree with TRBD1. CDR1 and CDR2 (germline): SGHNT, YYREEE (reference sequence). V gave up 4 bases and J gave up 4 bases; unmatched junction bases: 7. The CDR3 is 15 amino acids.